The next 28 T cell receptor beta chains were all read from a single sample in a study of CD8+CD57+ T cells in acquired aplastic anemia. Genomic DNA acted as the template from which TCR beta VDJ combination and CDR3 sequence profiling were carried out. Using its own MiXCR run on the reads, TCRdb lists one record per CDR3 protein. The sample records hundreds of thousands of distinct CDR3 sequences, 60% to 80% being singletons. The sample was sorted CD4+, CD8+, or CD8+CD57+ T cells (not recorded which) from PBMCs. Receptors originate from a human donor in good health, serving as a control.

The chain carries TRBV7-2 and TRBJ1-6; no clear D. Trimming left V 3 bases short and J 18 bases short, with 21 bases between. The germline V gene has CDR1 SGHTA and CDR2 FQGNSA. This CDR3 is 14 amino acids long. The CDR3 region has the DNA TGTGCCAGCAGCTTGGTGGAGGAATGCTCACCTCACCACTTT. Protein product: CASSLVEECSPHHF.

The chain uses TRBV20-1 and TRBJ1-1; D not certain. The CDR3 extends over 11 amino acids. The V and J ends lost 3 bases and 14 bases respectively, with 16 bases between them. Germline V CDR1 and CDR2: DFQATT, SNEGSKA (reference sequence). This chain's CDR3 is CSASQAAKVFF. DNA of the CDR3: TGCAGTGCTAGTCAGGCAGCTAAAGTGTTCTTT.

A word on this clonotype: The final CDR3 position lacks the conserved phenylalanine or tryptophan, pointing to a likely read error. The chain links TRBV2 to TRBJ1-2, with a tentative D call TRBD1 (6 bases). V was shortened by 5 bases and J by 6 bases, with 19 bases between the two germline ends. The V gene's germline CDR1 is SNHLY and CDR2 FYNNEI. This CDR3 has 15 amino acids. In nucleotides, the CDR3 is TGTGCCAGCAGTTACCGTCGGACAGTGGGCGATGGCTACACCTAC. Translated, it gives CASSYRRTVGDGYTY.

With respect to this clonotype: An end of the junction differs from the germline gene, which may be a read error. The chain recombines TRBV9 with TRBJ1-1; no reliable D call. The length of the CDR3 is 11 residues. Germline loops: CDR1 SGDLS, CDR2 YYNGEE. The CDR3 loop is CASTVATEALF. The CDR3 region has the DNA TGTGCCAGCACCGTAGCTACTGAAGCTCTCTTT.

About this clonotype: The CDR3 end shows no conserved phenylalanine or tryptophan, and so a read error is likely. The DNA is left out, because the CDR3 cannot be placed on it with certainty; the CDR3 is given as TCRdb lists it. This chain connects TRBV7-2 to TRBJ2-2; no DNA check was done on the table's D call, TRBD2. 17 amino acids form the CDR3, both terminal residues included. The germline V gene encodes CDR1 SGHTA and CDR2 FQGNSA. CDR3 in amino acids: CASSASGGDSEHRGAVV.

Worth noting for this clonotype: A junction end diverges from the germline sequence, so it may reflect a read error. This chain links TRBV7-9 with TRBJ2-2; D remains ambiguous. Germline V lookup: CDR1 SEHNR, CDR2 FQNEAQ (reference sequence). CDR3 length equals 15 residues. CDR3: CASSLQWNTEAFFFF. The CDR3, as DNA: TGTGCTAGCAGCTTACAATGGAACACTGAAGCTTTCTTTTTTTTT.

The J gene is TRBJ1-6, the V gene TRBV7-9; D unresolved. The germline gives CDR1 SEHNR, CDR2 FQNEAQ (reference sequence). V gave up 7 bases and J gave up 6 bases, with 19 bases separating them. CDR3 size: 16 residues. The CDR3 loop is CASTTCDLSGNSPLHF. CDR3 coding DNA: TGTGCCAGCACCACCTGTGACTTATCCGGTAATTCACCCCTCCACTTT.

Notes on this clonotype: A clone one base away is much larger, so this may be a read error. V is TRBV5-1 and J is TRBJ2-3, with D maybe TRBD2 (6 bases). Per germline, CDR1 SGHRS and CDR2 YFSETQ. The CDR3 totals 15 residues. CDR3 region: CASGLSQTSTGTQYF. In DNA, the CDR3 is TGCGCCAGCGGGTTGTCTCAAACTAGCACAGGTACGCAGTATTTT.

The chain has TRBV7-3 and TRBJ2-7; D is perhaps TRBD1 (5 bases). The germline V and J ends were trimmed by 1 base and 1 base, with 11 bases remaining between them. Germline V lookup: CDR1 SGHTA, CDR2 FQGTGA. The CDR3 is made up of 15 amino acids. CDR3 DNA sequence: TGTGCCAGCAGCTTAAGTGGGGCCTATTCCTACGAGCAGTACTTC. The encoded protein is CASSLSGAYSYEQYF.

Only a few counts were recorded for this clonotype. The chain couples TRBV19 to TRBJ1-6; D not resolved. The CDR3 runs 14 residues. V was pared by 4 bases and J by 10 bases, with 14 bases between. Germline CDR1 and CDR2: LNHDA and SQIVND (reference sequence). The CDR3 loop is CASSREARGSPLHF. The CDR3 DNA sequence: TGTGCCAGTAGTAGGGAGGCCCGGGGATCACCCCTCCACTTT.

The rearrangement joins TRBV7-2 to TRBJ2-3; D gene ambiguous. The CDR3 loop spans 13 amino acids. V lost 5 bases and J lost 6, with 12 bases in between. Per the germline V gene, CDR1 is SGHTA and CDR2 is FQGNSA. DNA for the CDR3: TGTGCCAGCAGCCTGGCCCCGGAGGATACGCAGTATTTT. Encoded protein: CASSLAPEDTQYF.

This clonotype was counted a few times. The chain employs TRBV10-1 and TRBJ2-7; D unclear. Trimming removed 3 bases at V and 4 bases at J, with 13 bases between. Germline CDR1 is WNHNN and CDR2 is SYGVQD (reference sequence). This CDR3 contains 14 residues. The CDR3, as DNA: TGCGCCAGCAGTGATGGGGTCTCCCCTTACGAGCAGTACTTC. Its translation is CASSDGVSPYEQYF.

The chain links TRBV25-1 to TRBJ1-6; D is ambiguous. The V gene lost 2 bases and the J gene lost 10 bases, with 15 bases spanning the gap. There are 15 residues in the CDR3. Germline CDR1 is MGHDK and CDR2 is SYGVNS. In DNA form, the CDR3 reads TGTGCCAGCAGTGAAGACGGGCAAAGAATGTCACCCCTCCACTTT. Encoded protein: CASSEDGQRMSPLHF.

This clonotype has ten or more counts. V usage is TRBV9 and J usage is TRBJ2-5, with 8 bases matching TRBD1. This CDR3 is built from 15 residues. The V and J ends lost 3 bases and 7 bases, in that order; junction bases with no gene match: 11. Looked up from germline, CDR1 is SGDLS and CDR2 is YYNGEE. In nucleotides, the CDR3 is TGTGCCAGCAGCGCGGGACTCAGGGGGCGGTTGACCCAGTACTTC. Its translation: CASSAGLRGRLTQYF.

Concerning this clonotype itself: No conserved phenylalanine or tryptophan ends this CDR3, so it is likely a read error. The DNA is left out, because the CDR3 cannot be placed on it with certainty; the CDR3 is given as TCRdb lists it. The chain joins TRBV7-2 to TRBJ1-2; the DNA was not used to check the table's D call, TRBD1. The CDR3 sequence runs 13 residues, both termini included. CDR1 is SGHTA, CDR2 FQGNSA, per germline. CDR3 protein: CASSLTGHDGTYD.

This clonotype was counted at least ten times. The chain couples TRBV10-1 to TRBJ1-1; tentatively, D is TRBD1 (5 bases). V dropped 4 bases and J dropped 5 bases, with 17 bases sitting between them. Germline V gene lookup returns CDR1 WNHNN and CDR2 SYGVQD (reference sequence). There are 15 residues in the CDR3. CDR3 in DNA: TGCGCCAGCAGTGGTAGGAGGGGCGCGTGGACTGAAGCTTTCTTT. Translation gives CASSGRRGAWTEAFF.

There are many counts of this clonotype. This chain links TRBV19 with TRBJ1-2; 10 bases align to TRBD1. Germline assignment: CDR1 LNHDA and CDR2 SQIVND (reference sequence). The CDR3 spans 16 residues. Unmatched junction bases numbered 8, after V lost 4 bases and J lost 3 bases. The CDR3 spells CASSTRQGAVDYGYTF. The CDR3 DNA reads as TGTGCCAGTAGTACCAGACAGGGGGCTGTCGACTATGGCTACACCTTC.

The rearrangement uses TRBV7-3 and TRBJ1-5; 15 nucleotides align to TRBD2. The J call may be incorrect, as the DNA end agrees better with TRBJ2-3. The CDR3 runs 17 residues. From germline, CDR1 is SGHTA and CDR2 FQGTGA. The CDR3 DNA follows: TGTGCCAGCAGCTGGAGGACTAGCGGGGGGGCCAGAGATACGCAGTATTTT. Amino acids: CASSWRTSGGARDTQYF.

The chain uses TRBV9 and TRBJ2-1, with D possibly matching TRBD1 (5 bases). V dropped 7 bases and J dropped 16 bases, with 27 bases sitting between them. CDR1 and CDR2 (germline): SGDLS, YYNGEE. CDR3 size: 14 residues. CDR3 loop: CASGHHGTTEAFFF. The CDR3 nucleotides read TGTGCCAGCGGACACCATGGTACCACTGAAGCTTTCTTCTTC. The full variable domain, completed using reference TRBV9 and TRBJ2-1, is DSGVTQTPKHLITATGQRVTLRCSPRSGDLSVYWYQQSLDQGLQFLIQYYNGEERAKGNILERFSAQQFPDLHSELNLSSLELGDSALYFCASGHHGTTEAFFFGPGTRLTVL.

This clonotype was observed a handful of times. V is TRBV2 and J is TRBJ1-1; D perhaps matches TRBD1 (6 bases). Deletions cut 5 bases from V and 4 bases from J, with 14 bases between. Germline CDR1 is SNHLY and CDR2 is FYNNEI. CDR3 length equals 14 residues. CDR3 DNA: TGTGCCAGCAGTAATCTCAGGGGTTCCACTGAAGCTTTCTTT. The encoded protein is CASSNLRGSTEAFF.

This clonotype was observed a handful of times. The rearrangement uses TRBV12-3 or TRBV12-4 and TRBJ1-1; no definite D call. Trimming shortened V by 6 bases and J by 4 bases, and 9 bases separated the two germline ends. This CDR3 region has 12 residues. CDR3 region: CASSLRATEAFF. CDR3 in DNA: TGTGCCAGCAGCTTGCGTGCCACTGAAGCTTTCTTT.

This clonotype was detected many times. The CDR3 nucleotides read TGCAGTGCTAAGGGGGGACAGACGTACGAGCAGTACTTC. Translation gives CSAKGGQTYEQYF. The chain joins TRBV20-1 to TRBJ2-7; a possible D gene is TRBD1 (7 bases). Germline CDR1 DFQATT, CDR2 SNEGSKA (reference sequence). The CDR3 covers 13 residues. The germline V and J ends were trimmed by 4 bases and 4 bases, with 14 bases remaining between them.

The chain employs TRBV6-2 or TRBV6-3 and TRBJ1-2, with D unclear. CDR3 length: 20 residues. Germline CDR1 is MNHEY and CDR2 is SVGEGT. V was pared by 0 bases and J by 3 bases, with 26 bases between. DNA for the CDR3: TGTGCCAGCAGTTACTCGAAACTGCCGGGTTCCCCGCGCTATGACTATGGCTACACCTTC. This codes for CASSYSKLPGSPRYDYGYTF.

The V gene is TRBV7-8, the J gene TRBJ2-6; 9 nucleotides agree with TRBD2. Looked up from germline, CDR1 is SGHVS and CDR2 is FQNEAQ. The CDR3 consists of 15 residues. Losses at the gene ends were 6 bases for V and 12 bases for J; bases not matched to a gene: 12. This CDR3 is CASSVAGDETSVLTF. The CDR3 coding sequence is TGTGCCAGCAGTGTAGCGGGGGATGAGACCAGCGTCCTGACTTTC.

This chain joins TRBV9 and TRBJ1-1, with D perhaps TRBD1 (5 bases). CDR3 length equals 14 residues. V lost 4 bases and J 7 bases, leaving 17 bases between the germline ends. The germline V gene has CDR1 SGDLS and CDR2 YYNGEE. The CDR3 here is CASSLDRGCNEAFF. The DNA for the CDR3 is TGTGCCAGCAGCTTAGATCGGGGGTGCAATGAAGCTTTCTTT.

With regard to this clonotype: One junction end disagrees with the germline gene, perhaps due to a read error. The rearrangement uses TRBV15 and TRBJ2-7; D gene uncertain. Germline lookup yields CDR1 LNHNV and CDR2 YYDKDF (reference sequence). CDR3 length: 13 amino acids. The CDR3 is CATRRHARNAQYF. CDR3 bases: TGTGCCACCCGCAGACATGCTCGGAACGCACAGTACTTC. The variable domain in full, completed from reference TRBV15 and TRBJ2-7, reads DAMVIQNPRYQVTQFGKPVTLSCSQTLNHNVMYWYQQKSSQAPKLLFHYYDKDFNNEADTPDNFQSRRPNTSFCFLDIRSPGLGDTAMYLCATRRHARNAQYFGPGTRLTVT.

V is TRBV12-3 or TRBV12-4 and J is TRBJ2-7; 10 bases line up with TRBD2. The CDR3 consists of 14 residues. V trimming: 2 bases; J trimming: 6 bases; junction bases outside the gene matches: 4. This CDR3 is CASSLKRGGSEQYF. CDR3 in DNA: TGTGCCAGCAGTTTAAAGCGGGGGGGCTCCGAGCAGTACTTC.

The gene calls are TRBV5-1 and TRBJ2-7, with D tentatively TRBD2 (5 bases). Germline V lookup: CDR1 SGHRS, CDR2 YFSETQ. The germline V and J ends were trimmed by 4 bases and 2 bases, with 13 bases remaining between them. The CDR3 spans 14 residues. CDR3 coding DNA: TGCGCCAGCAGCAAAGAGGGCGGCGCCTACGAGCAGTACTTC. Translation: CASSKEGGAYEQYF.